These 26 T cell receptor beta chains share one sample of origin, sequenced in a study of T cells and Merkel cell carcinoma outcomes. Profiled with immunoSEQ multiplex PCR; TCRdb holds only in-frame clones, not every one. The table shows approximately 10,000 clones, with 95% occurring only once. The sequencing sample was made of tumor tissue from Merkel cell carcinoma. These receptors came from a human donor with Merkel cell carcinoma.

The V and J genes are TRBV11-2 and TRBJ2-7; possibly TRBD1 for D (5 bases). The V gene lost 1 base and the J gene lost 3 bases, with 10 bases spanning the gap. CDR3 size: 14 residues. In germline, CDR1 is SGHAT, CDR2 FQNNGV. The CDR3 region has the DNA TGTGCCAGCAGCTTAGTTAGGGGTTTCTACGAGCAGTACTTC. Amino acids: CASSLVRGFYEQYF.

The chain is built from TRBV11-2 and TRBJ2-4; D is ambiguous. Trimming removed 5 bases from V and 4 bases from J, with 9 bases in between. CDR3 size: 13 residues. Germline CDR1 and CDR2: SGHAT and FQNNGV. CDR3 region: CASSHPRKNIQYF. The DNA of the CDR3 is TGTGCCAGCAGCCACCCGAGAAAAAACATTCAGTACTTC.

The chain carries TRBV29-1 and TRBJ2-2; no definite D call. Trimming pared 4 bases from V and 0 bases from J, leaving 3 bases between. The CDR3 consists of 12 residues. CDR1 is SQVTM and CDR2 is ANQGSEA in the germline V gene. The CDR3 DNA reads as TGCAGCGTTGTCGCGAACACCGGGGAGCTGTTTTTT. Amino acid sequence: CSVVANTGELFF.

The chain has TRBV30 and TRBJ1-1; D is possibly TRBD1 (6 bases). From germline, CDR1 is GTSNPN and CDR2 SVGIG (reference sequence). The CDR3 is 12 residues long. With 2 bases removed from V and 8 bases from J, the gap between germline ends came to 12 bases. CDR3 region: CAWSYHRAEAFF. The CDR3 DNA is TGTGCCTGGAGTTATCACAGGGCCGAAGCTTTCTTT. Full variable domain (rest looked up from reference TRBV30 and TRBJ1-1): SQTIHQWPATLVQPVGSPLSLECTVEGTSNPNLYWYRQAAGRGLQLLFYSVGIGQISSEVPQNLSASRPQDRQFILSSKKLLLSDSGFYLCAWSYHRAEAFFGQGTRLTVV.

This clone showed up just a few times. This rearrangement joins TRBV6-5 to TRBJ1-2; D might be TRBD1 (5 bases). Germline assignment: CDR1 MNHEY and CDR2 SVGAGI. This CDR3 has 12 amino acids. V lost 0 bases to trimming and J lost 8 bases, with 7 bases between them. The CDR3 protein is CASSYSGGGYTF. The CDR3 DNA follows: TGTGCCAGCAGTTACTCCGGGGGAGGCTACACCTTC.

The chain recombines TRBV6-4 with TRBJ1-1; TRBD1 is a possible D gene (6 bases). V gave up 6 bases and J gave up 1 base, with 12 bases separating them. CDR1 and CDR2 from the germline V gene are MRHNA and SNTAGT. The CDR3 totals 14 residues. CDR3 sequence reads: CASRRTASNTEAFF. In nucleotides, the CDR3 is TGTGCCAGCAGAAGGACAGCTTCGAACACTGAAGCTTTCTTT.

The table lists this clone with a count of one. The chain links TRBV7-2 to TRBJ1-1; possible D gene TRBD1, 5 bases. The CDR3 runs to 14 residues. Germline CDR1 reads SGHTA; CDR2 reads FQGNSA. V was cut by 0 bases and J by 5 bases, with 10 bases left in between. CDR3 amino acids: CASSLAGLRTEAFF. CDR3 bases: TGTGCCAGCAGCTTAGCGGGGCTGCGGACTGAAGCTTTCTTT. Complete variable domain (other parts from reference TRBV7-2 and TRBJ1-1): GAGVSQSPSNKVTEKGKDVELRCDPISGHTALYWYRQSLGQGLEFLIYFQGNSAPDKSGLPSDRFSAERTGGSVSTLTIQRTQQEDSAVYLCASSLAGLRTEAFFGQGTRLTVV.

About this clone itself: Other DNA sequences in this sample translate to the same CDR3. This chain links TRBV5-1 with TRBJ2-3, with D perhaps matching TRBD2 (5 bases). The CDR3 has 14 amino acids. Germline CDR1 and CDR2: SGHRS and YFSETQ. Trimming took 9 bases from V and 2 from J, leaving 16 bases between them. CDR3 nucleotides: TGCGCCACCTCTACCGAGGGAAACACAGATACGCAGTATTTT. This translates into CATSTEGNTDTQYF.

The chain recombines TRBV29-1 with TRBJ1-4; TRBD1 is a possible D gene (5 bases). Germline values: CDR1 SQVTM, CDR2 ANQGSEA. The germline V and J ends were trimmed by 0 bases and 10 bases, with 12 bases remaining between them. The CDR3 is 13 residues long. The CDR3 protein is CSVEDSGRGKLFF. The CDR3 coding sequence is TGCAGCGTTGAAGATTCAGGGCGGGGAAAACTGTTTTTT.

The rearrangement uses TRBV30 and TRBJ2-1; 11 positions agree with TRBD2. The length of the CDR3 is 16 residues. Germline loops: CDR1 GTSNPN, CDR2 SVGIG (reference sequence). J was trimmed by 7 bases and V by 2 bases; bases with no gene match: 10. The DNA of the CDR3 is TGTGCCTGGAGTCCATCCTCACTAGCGGGAGCGAATGAGCAGTTCTTC. Translated: CAWSPSSLAGANEQFF. Variable domain in full (rest from reference TRBV30 and TRBJ2-1): SQTIHQWPATLVQPVGSPLSLECTVEGTSNPNLYWYRQAAGRGLQLLFYSVGIGQISSEVPQNLSASRPQDRQFILSSKKLLLSDSGFYLCAWSPSSLAGANEQFFGPGTRLTVL.

The CDR3 sequence is CASSRLAANTGELFF. As DNA, the CDR3 is TGTGCCAGCAGTCGACTAGCGGCTAACACCGGGGAGCTGTTTTTT. The rearrangement links TRBV6-6 to TRBJ2-2; 9 bases align to TRBD2. The CDR3 covers 15 residues. The V segment lost 5 bases and the J segment 2 bases; nucleotides outside the gene matches: 3. Germline V gene data show CDR1 as MNHNY and CDR2 as SVGAGI (reference sequence).

V usage is TRBV7-8 and J usage is TRBJ1-1; D possibly corresponds to TRBD1 (6 bases). The V and J ends lost 1 base and 7 bases respectively, with 7 bases between them. This CDR3 contains 12 residues. Germline CDR1 SGHVS, CDR2 FQNEAQ. The chain's CDR3 is CASSLEGGEAFF. For the CDR3, the DNA is TGTGCCAGCAGCTTAGAGGGGGGTGAAGCTTTCTTT.

This chain connects TRBV7-9 to TRBJ1-1; TRBD1 aligns across 8 bases. The V segment lost 5 bases and the J segment 5 bases; nucleotides outside the gene matches: 7. This CDR3 is built from 14 residues. CDR1 SEHNR and CDR2 FQNEAQ come from the germline V gene (reference sequence). CDR3 residues: CASSPRQGRTEAFF. The CDR3 DNA reads as TGTGCCAGCAGCCCTAGACAGGGGAGAACTGAAGCTTTCTTT.

The rearrangement joins TRBV15 to TRBJ2-7; D is undetermined. Germline lookup yields CDR1 LNHNV and CDR2 YYDKDF (reference sequence). This CDR3 contains 14 residues. Trimming left V 4 bases short and J 2 bases short, with 12 bases between. This chain's CDR3 is CATSMGWRAYEQYF. The CDR3 DNA is TGTGCCACCAGCATGGGTTGGAGAGCCTACGAGCAGTACTTC.

This clone was recorded once. The J gene is TRBJ2-7, the V gene TRBV28; weak D call: TRBD1 (6 bases). Germline V gene data show CDR1 as MDHEN and CDR2 as SYDVKM. The CDR3 is made up of 14 amino acids. V was cut by 6 bases and J by 3 bases, with 15 bases left in between. The CDR3 region is CASRPSGDFYEQYF. The CDR3 bases are TGTGCCAGCAGGCCCTCAGGGGATTTCTACGAGCAGTACTTC.

This chain joins TRBV4-1 and TRBJ2-3; 8 bases match TRBD2. This CDR3 spans 15 amino acids. The V segment lost 4 bases and the J segment 3 bases; nucleotides outside the gene matches: 6. Germline V gene data show CDR1 as MGHRA and CDR2 as YSYEKL. The CDR3 nucleotides are TGCGCCAGCAGCCCGGGACTAGATCGTACAGATACGCAGTATTTT. Amino acids: CASSPGLDRTDTQYF.

The chain couples TRBV15 to TRBJ2-5; D perhaps matches TRBD2 (6 bases). The ends were cut back, 2 bases at V and 5 bases at J, with 18 bases in the middle. This CDR3 has 16 amino acids. Germline V gene sequence: CDR1 LNHNV, CDR2 YYDKDF (reference sequence). DNA of the CDR3: TGTGCCACCAGCAGAAACATTAGGGAGGAAGGGGAGACCCAGTACTTC. Residues: CATSRNIREEGETQYF.

The chain employs TRBV5-1 and TRBJ1-2; 8 bases map to TRBD1. V lost 4 bases, J lost 6 bases, and 11 bases stayed unmatched. The V gene's germline CDR1 is SGHRS and CDR2 YFSETQ. There are 15 residues in the CDR3. The CDR3 here is CASSRGQGLTNGYTF. CDR3 DNA: TGCGCCAGCAGCCGCGGACAGGGACTTACTAATGGCTACACCTTC.

J is TRBJ1-5 and V is TRBV19; 9 nucleotides line up with TRBD1. Germline assignment: CDR1 LNHDA and CDR2 SQIVND (reference sequence). With V trimmed by 4 bases and J by 0 bases, 10 bases remained unmatched. The CDR3 length is 18 residues. CDR3 nucleotides: TGTGCCAGTAGTACCCGGACAGGGGCGCTGAATAGCAATCAGCCCCAGCATTTT. The encoded protein is CASSTRTGALNSNQPQHF.

V and J are TRBV27 and TRBJ2-7; 8 bases are a match to TRBD2. V lost 5 bases, J lost 4 bases, and 13 bases stayed unmatched. Germline loops: CDR1 MNHEY, CDR2 SMNVEV (reference sequence). This CDR3 region has 16 residues. CDR3 sequence: CASSPRGGTPPYEQYF. The DNA for the CDR3 is TGTGCCAGCAGTCCTCGGGGGGGGACGCCACCTTACGAGCAGTACTTC.

This chain links TRBV28 with TRBJ2-2; TRBD1 agrees at 10 bases. Trimming at V came to 6 bases and at J to 4 bases, leaving 8 bases not matched to a gene. The CDR3 consists of 16 residues. Germline V gene lookup returns CDR1 MDHEN and CDR2 SYDVKM. CDR3 in DNA: TGTGCCAGCAGGGGGGCTGGGACAGGGGCCACCGGGGAGCTGTTTTTT. Protein sequence: CASRGAGTGATGELFF.

The chain combines TRBV19 with TRBJ1-2; D ambiguous. This CDR3 has 14 amino acids. Germline V gene lookup returns CDR1 LNHDA and CDR2 SQIVND (reference sequence). V lost 4 bases, J lost 8 bases, and 17 bases lay in between. The CDR3 here is CASSKNSWAGGYTF. DNA for the CDR3: TGTGCCAGTAGTAAGAACAGCTGGGCAGGCGGCTACACCTTC.

This chain uses TRBV14 with TRBJ2-1; TRBD2 matches at 8 bases. The junction had 4 bases not matched to a gene; V was cut back by 0 bases and J by 0 bases. CDR1 is SGHDN, CDR2 FVKESK, per germline. The CDR3 is made up of 17 amino acids. The CDR3 region is CASSQDASGSSYNEQFF. The CDR3 DNA reads as TGTGCCAGCAGCCAAGATGCCAGCGGGAGCTCCTACAATGAGCAGTTCTTC.

V is TRBV2 and J is TRBJ2-1, with 8 bases aligning to TRBD2. V shed 10 bases, J shed 4 bases, and the junction held 3 bases outside the gene matches. CDR1 is SNHLY, CDR2 FYNNEI, per germline. The CDR3 contains 12 residues. The CDR3 coding sequence is TGTGCCACTTCGGGGGGGTACAATGAGCAGTTCTTC. Translating gives CATSGGYNEQFF. The full variable domain, with the rest looked up from reference TRBV2 and TRBJ2-1, is EPEVTQTPSHQVTQMGQEVILRCVPISNHLYFYWYRQILGQKVEFLVSFYNNEISEKSEIFDDQFSVERPDGSNFTLKIRSTKLEDSAMYFCATSGGYNEQFFGPGTRLTVL.

The rearrangement joins TRBV5-6 to TRBJ2-1; D is perhaps TRBD2 (5 bases). Between the trimmed V and J ends, which lost 4 bases and 9 bases, there was a span of 14 bases. The germline CDR1 and CDR2 sequences are SGHDT and YYEEEE. The CDR3 is 13 amino acids. CDR3: CASSKTSWGEQFF. The CDR3 nucleotides are TGTGCCAGCAGCAAAACTAGTTGGGGTGAGCAGTTCTTC.

This sequence joins TRBV27 and TRBJ2-1; 13 positions match TRBD2. Unmatched junction bases numbered 3, after V lost 5 bases and J lost 8 bases. The germline V gene has CDR1 MNHEY and CDR2 SMNVEV (reference sequence). The length of the CDR3 is 14 residues. DNA for the CDR3: TGTGCCAGCAGTCGGACTAGCGGGAGCCATGAGCAGTTCTTC. Translated, it gives CASSRTSGSHEQFF.